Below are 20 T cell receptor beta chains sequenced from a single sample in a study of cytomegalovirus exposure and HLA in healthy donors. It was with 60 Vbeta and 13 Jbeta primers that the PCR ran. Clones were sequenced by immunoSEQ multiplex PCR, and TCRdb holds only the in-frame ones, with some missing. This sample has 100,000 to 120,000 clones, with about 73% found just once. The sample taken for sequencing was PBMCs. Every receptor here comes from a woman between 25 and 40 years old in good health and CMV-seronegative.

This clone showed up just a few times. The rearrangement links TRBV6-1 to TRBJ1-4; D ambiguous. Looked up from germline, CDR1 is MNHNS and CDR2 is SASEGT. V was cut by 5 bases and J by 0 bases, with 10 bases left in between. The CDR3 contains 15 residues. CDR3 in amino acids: CASSKSGATNEKLFF. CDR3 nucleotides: TGTGCCAGCAGTAAATCCGGAGCAACTAATGAAAAACTGTTTTTT.

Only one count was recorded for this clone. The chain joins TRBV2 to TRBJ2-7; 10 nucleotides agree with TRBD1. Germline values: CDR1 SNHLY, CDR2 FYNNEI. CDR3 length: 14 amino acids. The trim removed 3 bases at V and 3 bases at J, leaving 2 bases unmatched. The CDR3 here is CASSETGGDYEQYF. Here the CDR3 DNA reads TGTGCCAGCAGTGAGACAGGGGGCGACTACGAGCAGTACTTC.

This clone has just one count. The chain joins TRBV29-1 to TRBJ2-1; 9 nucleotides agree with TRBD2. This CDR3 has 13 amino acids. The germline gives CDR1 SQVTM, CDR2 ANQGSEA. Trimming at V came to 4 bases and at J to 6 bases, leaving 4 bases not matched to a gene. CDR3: CSVGAGGSNEQFF. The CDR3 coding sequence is TGCAGCGTTGGAGCGGGAGGCAGCAATGAGCAGTTCTTC.

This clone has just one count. Here the CDR3 reads CASSILLGTSHEQFF. For the CDR3, the DNA is TGCGCCAGCAGCATTCTTCTCGGGACTAGCCATGAGCAGTTCTTC. This chain connects TRBV5-1 to TRBJ2-1; TRBD2 aligns across 9 bases. V shed 4 bases and J 8 bases; nucleotides not matched to a gene: 10. The CDR3 extends over 15 amino acids. Germline CDR1 reads SGHRS; CDR2 reads YFSETQ.

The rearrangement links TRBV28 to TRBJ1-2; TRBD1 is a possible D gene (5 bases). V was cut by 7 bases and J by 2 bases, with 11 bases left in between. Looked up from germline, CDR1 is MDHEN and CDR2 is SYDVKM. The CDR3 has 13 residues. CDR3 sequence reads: CASIGGVNYGYTF. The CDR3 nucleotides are TGTGCCAGCATCGGGGGGGTAAACTATGGCTACACCTTC.

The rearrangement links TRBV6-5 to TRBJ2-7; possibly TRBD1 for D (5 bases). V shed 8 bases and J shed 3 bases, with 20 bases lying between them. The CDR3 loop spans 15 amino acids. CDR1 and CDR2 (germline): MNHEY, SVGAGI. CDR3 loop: CASGPTLTVSYEQYF. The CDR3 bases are TGTGCCAGCGGTCCTACCCTGACAGTAAGCTACGAGCAGTACTTC.

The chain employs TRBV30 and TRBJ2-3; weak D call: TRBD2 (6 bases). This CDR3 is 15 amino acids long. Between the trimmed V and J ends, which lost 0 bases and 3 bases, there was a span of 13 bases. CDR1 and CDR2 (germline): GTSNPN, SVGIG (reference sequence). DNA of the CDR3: TGTGCCTGGAGTGTAAGCGGGTTAGGAACAGATACGCAGTATTTT. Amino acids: CAWSVSGLGTDTQYF. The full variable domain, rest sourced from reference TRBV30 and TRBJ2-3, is SQTIHQWPATLVQPVGSPLSLECTVEGTSNPNLYWYRQAAGRGLQLLFYSVGIGQISSEVPQNLSASRPQDRQFILSSKKLLLSDSGFYLCAWSVSGLGTDTQYFGPGTRLTVL.

The CDR3 bases are TGTGCCAGTAGAAAGAGGATTGAAGCTTTCTTT. It is translated as CASRKRIEAFF. The chain employs TRBV19 and TRBJ1-1, with D uncertain. Germline lookup yields CDR1 LNHDA and CDR2 SQIVND (reference sequence). The CDR3 loop spans 11 amino acids. V was pared by 6 bases and J by 7 bases, with 9 bases between.

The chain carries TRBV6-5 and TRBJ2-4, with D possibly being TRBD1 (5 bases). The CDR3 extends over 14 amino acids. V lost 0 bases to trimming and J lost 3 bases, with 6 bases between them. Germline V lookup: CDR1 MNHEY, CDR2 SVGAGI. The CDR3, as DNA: TGTGCCAGCAGTTACTCGGGGCTCAAAAACATTCAGTACTTC. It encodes CASSYSGLKNIQYF.

The chain's CDR3 is CASRRQGGNEQFF. In DNA, the CDR3 is TGTGCCAGCCGCCGACAGGGAGGTAATGAGCAGTTCTTC. The chain combines TRBV19 with TRBJ2-1; D perhaps matches TRBD1 (7 bases). This CDR3 contains 13 residues. CDR1 and CDR2 (germline): LNHDA, SQIVND (reference sequence). V was clipped by 9 bases and J by 7 bases, with 16 bases between them.

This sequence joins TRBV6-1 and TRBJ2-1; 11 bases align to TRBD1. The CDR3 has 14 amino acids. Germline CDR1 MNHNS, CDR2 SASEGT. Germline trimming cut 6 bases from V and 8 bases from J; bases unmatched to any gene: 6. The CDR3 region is CASSKDRGLDEQFF. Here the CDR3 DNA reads TGTGCCAGCAGCAAGGACAGGGGGCTAGATGAGCAGTTCTTC.

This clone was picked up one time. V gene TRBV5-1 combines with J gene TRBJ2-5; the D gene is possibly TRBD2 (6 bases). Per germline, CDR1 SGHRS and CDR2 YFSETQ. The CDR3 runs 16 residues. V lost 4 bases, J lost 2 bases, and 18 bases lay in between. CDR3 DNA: TGCGCCAGCAGCAAAAGGGTCGTAGCGGATCAAGAGACCCAGTACTTC. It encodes CASSKRVVADQETQYF. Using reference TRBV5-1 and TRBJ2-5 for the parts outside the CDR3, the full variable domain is KAGVTQTPRYLIKTRGQQVTLSCSPISGHRSVSWYQQTPGQGLQFLFEYFSETQRNKGNFPGRFSGRQFSNSRSEMNVSTLELGDSALYLCASSKRVVADQETQYFGPGTRLLVL.

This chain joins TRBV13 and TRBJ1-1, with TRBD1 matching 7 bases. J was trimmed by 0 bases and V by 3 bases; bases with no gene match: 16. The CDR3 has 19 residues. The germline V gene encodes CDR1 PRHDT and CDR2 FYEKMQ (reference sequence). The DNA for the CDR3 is TGTGCCAGCAGCTTGGGATTGGGACAGTTTGGGAAGGTGAACACTGAAGCTTTCTTT. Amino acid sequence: CASSLGLGQFGKVNTEAFF.

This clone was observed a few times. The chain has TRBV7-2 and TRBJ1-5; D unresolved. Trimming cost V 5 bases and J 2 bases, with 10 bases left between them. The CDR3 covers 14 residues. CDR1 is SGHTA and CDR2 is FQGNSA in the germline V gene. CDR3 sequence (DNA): TGTGCCAGCAGCCTGGCGGGTGGCAATCAGCCCCAGCATTTT. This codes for CASSLAGGNQPQHF.

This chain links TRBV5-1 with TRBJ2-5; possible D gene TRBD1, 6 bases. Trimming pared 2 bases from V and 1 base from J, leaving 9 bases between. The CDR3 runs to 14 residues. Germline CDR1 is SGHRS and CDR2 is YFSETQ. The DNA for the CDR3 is TGCGCCAGCAGCTTACAGGGTGGCCAAGAGACCCAGTACTTC. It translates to CASSLQGGQETQYF.

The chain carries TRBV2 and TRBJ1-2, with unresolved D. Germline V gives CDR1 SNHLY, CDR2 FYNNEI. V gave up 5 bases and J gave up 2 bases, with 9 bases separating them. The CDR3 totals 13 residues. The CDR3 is CASSFLLNYGYTF. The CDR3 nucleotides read TGTGCCAGCAGTTTTTTACTCAACTATGGCTACACCTTC.

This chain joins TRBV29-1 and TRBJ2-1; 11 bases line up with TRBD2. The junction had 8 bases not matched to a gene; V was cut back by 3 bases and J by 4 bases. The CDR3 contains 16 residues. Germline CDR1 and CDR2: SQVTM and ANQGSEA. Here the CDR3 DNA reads TGCAGCGTTGATTACGTTGGGACTAGCGGTTACAATGAGCAGTTCTTC. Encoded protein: CSVDYVGTSGYNEQFF.

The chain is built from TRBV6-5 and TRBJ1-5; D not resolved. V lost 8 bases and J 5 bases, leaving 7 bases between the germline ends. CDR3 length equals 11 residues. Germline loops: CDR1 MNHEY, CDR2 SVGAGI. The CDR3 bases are TGTGCCAGCGGCCAAGATCAGCCCCAGCATTTT. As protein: CASGQDQPQHF.

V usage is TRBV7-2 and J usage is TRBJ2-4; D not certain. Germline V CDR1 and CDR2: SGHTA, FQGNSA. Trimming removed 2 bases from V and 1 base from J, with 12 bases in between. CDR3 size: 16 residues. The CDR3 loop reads CASSLPVGTAKNIQYF. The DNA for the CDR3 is TGTGCCAGCAGCTTACCAGTGGGCACGGCCAAAAACATTCAGTACTTC. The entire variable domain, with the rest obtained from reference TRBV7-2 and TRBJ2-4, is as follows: GAGVSQSPSNKVTEKGKDVELRCDPISGHTALYWYRQSLGQGLEFLIYFQGNSAPDKSGLPSDRFSAERTGGSVSTLTIQRTQQEDSAVYLCASSLPVGTAKNIQYFGAGTRLSVL.

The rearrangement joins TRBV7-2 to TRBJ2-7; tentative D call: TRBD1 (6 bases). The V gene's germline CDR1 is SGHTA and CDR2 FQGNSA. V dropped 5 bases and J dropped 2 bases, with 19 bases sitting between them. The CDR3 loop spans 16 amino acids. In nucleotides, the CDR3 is TGTGCCAGCAGCCCTAGGGTCTTAACAGGGACCTACGAGCAGTACTTC. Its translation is CASSPRVLTGTYEQYF. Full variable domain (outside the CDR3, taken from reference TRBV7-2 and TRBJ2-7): GAGVSQSPSNKVTEKGKDVELRCDPISGHTALYWYRQSLGQGLEFLIYFQGNSAPDKSGLPSDRFSAERTGGSVSTLTIQRTQQEDSAVYLCASSPRVLTGTYEQYFGPGTRLTVT.